The 19 T cell receptor beta chains below were found in one sample sequenced in a study of blood T cells in healthy people across ages. A second PCR of about 6 to 12 cycles used a sample-barcoded 5' primer and a J-beta primer mix. TCRdb ran MiXCR on the 5' RACE reads and lists one entry per CDR3 protein. The data contain 450,000 to 600,000 distinct CDR3 sequences, about 27% of them singletons. The sample was also reused in another study, on T cells of mothers and their children.

Sequencing was done on a sample of blood. The origin of the receptors is a boy aged 2-15 years in good health.

The genes are TRBV14 and TRBJ2-5; a possible D gene is TRBD2 (5 bases). CDR1 and CDR2 (germline): SGHDN, FVKESK. V was clipped by 1 base and J by 11 bases, with 14 bases between them. This CDR3 is 13 amino acids long. CDR3 nucleotide sequence: TGTGCCAGCAGCCAAGTACTATGGGGAGAGCAGTACTTC. Translated: CASSQVLWGEQYF.

This clonotype was found many times. The V and J genes are TRBV7-2 and TRBJ2-5; TRBD2 agrees at 13 bases. Germline V gene lookup returns CDR1 SGHTA and CDR2 FQGNSA. The CDR3 spans 16 residues. The V and J ends lost 5 bases and 5 bases, in that order; junction bases with no gene match: 8. CDR3 sequence reads: CASSLGLAGVQETQYF. CDR3 DNA sequence: TGTGCCAGCAGCCTCGGACTAGCGGGAGTACAGGAGACCCAGTACTTC.

In its sample, this clonotype was seen many times. This chain joins TRBV12-3 or TRBV12-4 and TRBJ2-7; D not resolved. The V gene lost 5 bases and the J gene lost 2 bases, with 7 bases spanning the gap. CDR3 length: 12 amino acids. Written as DNA, the CDR3 is TGTGCCAGCAGTGTAGGAACCTACGAGCAGTACTTC. It specifies CASSVGTYEQYF.

The genes are TRBV7-9 and TRBJ2-1; 10 bases fit TRBD1. This CDR3 has 15 residues. Germline assignment: CDR1 SEHNR and CDR2 FQNEAQ (reference sequence). Unmatched junction bases numbered 9, after V lost 5 bases and J lost 8 bases. The CDR3 DNA reads TGTGCCAGCAGCCACCGGGACAGGGGTAACGATGAGCAGTTCTTC. Residues: CASSHRDRGNDEQFF.

V gene TRBV4-3 combines with J gene TRBJ2-2; 9 bases line up with TRBD2. Germline lookup yields CDR1 LGHNA and CDR2 YSLEER. V gave up 1 base and J gave up 4 bases; unmatched junction bases: 4. The CDR3 loop spans 16 amino acids. CDR3 residues: CASSQAGTSLTGELFF. CDR3 bases: TGCGCCAGCAGCCAAGCCGGGACTAGCCTCACCGGGGAGCTGTTTTTT.

The chain is built from TRBV27 and TRBJ2-1, with 7 bases that match TRBD1. This CDR3 comprises 14 residues. V was clipped by 7 bases and J by 3 bases; unmatched bases: 6. The germline V gene encodes CDR1 MNHEY and CDR2 SMNVEV (reference sequence). CDR3 nucleotide sequence: TGTGCCAGCACCTGGACAGGCATCTACAATGAGCAGTTCTTC. It codes for CASTWTGIYNEQFF.

The J gene is TRBJ2-7, the V gene TRBV20-1, with D maybe TRBD2 (5 bases). The CDR3 is made up of 12 amino acids. Germline V gene sequence: CDR1 DFQATT, CDR2 SNEGSKA (reference sequence). Trimming pared 3 bases from V and 2 bases from J, leaving 8 bases between. This CDR3 reads CSARPGTYEQYF. The CDR3 bases are TGCAGTGCTAGGCCGGGGACCTACGAGCAGTACTTC.

This chain uses TRBV2 with TRBJ2-3; 8 bases are shared with TRBD1. The V gene's germline CDR1 is SNHLY and CDR2 FYNNEI. The ends lost 6 bases at V and 6 bases at J; junction bases unmatched: 8. The CDR3 extends over 14 amino acids. The CDR3, as DNA: TGTGCCAGCAGGGGAGGACAGGGAGTTGATACGCAGTATTTT. It codes for CASRGGQGVDTQYF. Using reference TRBV2 and TRBJ2-3 for the parts outside the CDR3, the full variable domain is EPEVTQTPSHQVTQMGQEVILRCVPISNHLYFYWYRQILGQKVEFLVSFYNNEISEKSEIFDDQFSVERPDGSNFTLKIRSTKLEDSAMYFCASRGGQGVDTQYFGPGTRLTVL.

This clonotype has just a few counts. This rearrangement joins TRBV7-9 to TRBJ2-1, with 12 nucleotides matching TRBD1. J gave up 9 bases and V 5 bases, and 8 bases lay outside the gene matches. The V gene's germline CDR1 is SEHNR and CDR2 FQNEAQ (reference sequence). The length of the CDR3 is 15 residues. Here the CDR3 DNA reads TGTGCCAGCAGCCTCTGGGACAGGGGGCAAGGTGAGCAGTTCTTC. It translates to CASSLWDRGQGEQFF.

The chain uses TRBV6-5 and TRBJ2-5, with D tentatively TRBD1 (6 bases). This CDR3 has 16 residues. Germline CDR1 is MNHEY and CDR2 is SVGAGI. Trimming removed 0 bases from V and 3 bases from J, with 14 bases in between. The CDR3 DNA reads as TGTGCCAGCAGTTACTCAAATCTGGGGGCCAAAGAGACCCAGTACTTC. It is translated as CASSYSNLGAKETQYF.

This chain joins TRBV6-6 and TRBJ2-5, with 9 nucleotides matching TRBD1. The end of the DNA fits TRBJ2-7 better, so the J call may be wrong. CDR1 and CDR2 (germline): MNHNY, SVGAGI (reference sequence). The CDR3 is 16 residues long. The CDR3 coding sequence is TGTGCCAGCAGACGGGCATCGGGACAGGGAGTCTACGAGCAGTACTTC. It yields the protein CASRRASGQGVYEQYF.

DNA of the CDR3: TGTGCCAGCAGTTACGAGGGGACAGGGCCCCTTGGAGGCTACACCTTC. It encodes CASSYEGTGPLGGYTF. V is TRBV6-5 and J is TRBJ1-2; 9 bases agree with TRBD1. The CDR3 covers 16 residues. Germline loops: CDR1 MNHEY, CDR2 SVGAGI. Trimming took 2 bases from V and 8 from J; bases not matched to a gene: 12.

This clonotype was detected ten times or more. CDR3 loop: CATSRDRETQYF. In DNA, the CDR3 is TGTGCCACCAGCAGAGATCGGGAGACCCAGTACTTC. The chain combines TRBV15 with TRBJ2-5; D is ambiguous. Germline values: CDR1 LNHNV, CDR2 YYDKDF (reference sequence). V lost 0 bases to trimming and J lost 5 bases, with 4 bases between them. The CDR3 has 12 amino acids.

The rearrangement links TRBV18 to TRBJ2-2; TRBD1 matches at 9 bases. With V trimmed by 3 bases and J by 4 bases, 6 bases remained unmatched. The CDR3 has 16 amino acids. In germline, CDR1 is KGHSH, CDR2 LQKENI. CDR3 in amino acids: CASSPTGQGITGELFF. DNA of the CDR3: TGTGCCAGCTCACCCACTGGACAGGGGATCACCGGGGAGCTGTTTTTT.

This clonotype was counted ten times or more. The J gene is TRBJ2-7, the V gene TRBV28, with TRBD1 as a possible D gene (5 bases). This CDR3 has 16 amino acids. CDR1 MDHEN and CDR2 SYDVKM come from the germline V gene. Trimming took off 4 bases at V and 0 bases at J, with 16 bases between the two ends. Written as DNA, the CDR3 is TGTGCCAGCAGTTCCCCCAAGACAGCGAGCTCCTACGAGCAGTACTTC. This sequence encodes CASSSPKTASSYEQYF.

The J gene is TRBJ1-1, the V gene TRBV25-1; the D is unclear. Germline loops: CDR1 MGHDK, CDR2 SYGVNS. The CDR3 runs 16 residues. Trimming took 1 base from V and 3 from J, leaving 15 bases between them. CDR3 amino acids: CASSEWGVDWHTEAFF. The CDR3, as DNA: TGTGCCAGCAGTGAATGGGGTGTGGATTGGCACACTGAAGCTTTCTTT.

The V call is TRBV20-1, the J call TRBJ2-7; 8 bases are shared with TRBD2. In germline, CDR1 is DFQATT, CDR2 SNEGSKA (reference sequence). There are 14 residues in the CDR3. Trimming removed 6 bases from V and 4 bases from J; junction bases left unmatched: 11. The CDR3, as DNA: TGCAGTGCAGAACCTACTAGCGGTCGATACGAGCAGTACTTC. Encoded protein: CSAEPTSGRYEQYF.

The chain recombines TRBV6-2 or TRBV6-3 with TRBJ2-7, with D possibly being TRBD2 (6 bases). The CDR3 is 13 residues long. Trimming pared 6 bases from V and 9 bases from J, leaving 18 bases between. Germline V gene lookup returns CDR1 MNHEY and CDR2 SVGEGT. The CDR3 region has the DNA TGTGCCAGCAGCCGGGACTTCGAATTGACGCAGTACTTC. Its translation: CASSRDFELTQYF.

The J gene is TRBJ2-1, the V gene TRBV7-2; D possibly corresponds to TRBD2 (5 bases). V lost 5 bases, J lost 4 bases, and 12 bases lay in between. The CDR3 is 14 amino acids. The germline gives CDR1 SGHTA, CDR2 FQGNSA. CDR3 loop: CASSDLAGYNEQFF. DNA of the CDR3: TGTGCCAGCAGCGACCTAGCAGGTTACAATGAGCAGTTCTTC.